This T cell receptor beta chain was captured in a study of chemoradiotherapy in HPV16-positive cancers. The J segment lost 5 bases and the V segment lost 5 bases, leaving 12 bases of the junction unmatched. The CDR3 covers 16 residues. The germline V gene has CDR1 MNHEY and CDR2 SMNVEV (reference sequence). Overall study findings and caveats: For HPV16-positive patients, expanding HPV-responsive T cells associated with longer recurrence-free survival. Only a couple of HPV16-positive patients supplied the functional HPV-specificity definition. Candidate HPV-specific clones and E7-related TCR motifs grew in tumor during treatment.

The data were produced by immunoSEQ multiplex PCR, yet TCRdb's version contains in-frame clones alone and is incomplete. The table shows nearly 35,000 clones, with around 92% occurring only once. Remarks on this clone: What it binds is unknown.

The TCR was taken from a human donor with HPV-associated anogenital cancer. The material was blood, obtained from a patient who underwent chemoradiotherapy. The chain is built from TRBV27 and TRBJ2-5, with 9 bases matching TRBD2. As DNA, the CDR3 is TGTGCCAGCAGTGCCCCACTGCGGGGGGGCCTCGAGACCCAGTACTTC. The encoded protein is CASSAPLRGGLETQYF.